Listed below are T cell receptor beta chains from one sample, sequenced in a study of identical twins. TCRdb reanalysed the 5' RACE reads using MiXCR and keeps one entry per CDR3 protein. The sample yields around 670,000 distinct CDR3 sequences, 5.5% to 6.5% seen once. Sequenced: naive T cells sorted from blood. The receptors originated from a young man in good health. Each CDR3 is given with its conserved first and last residue. The D gene is left open where the match is weak. Expanded clones are given a class, and other clones once, few, many or no size at all.

V gene: TRBV5-8; J gene: TRBJ2-6; D gene: NA; clone size: few; CDR3 protein: CASSRDNGANVLTF; CDR3 DNA: TGTGCCAGCAGCCGCGACAACGGGGCCAACGTCCTGACTTTC
V gene: TRBV15; J gene: TRBJ1-1; D gene: NA; clone size: NA; CDR3 protein: CATSRGDGLRNTEAFF; CDR3 DNA: TGTGCCACCAGCAGGGGGGACGGACTAAGGAACACTGAAGCTTTCTTT
V gene: TRBV7-2; J gene: TRBJ2-3; D gene: NA; clone size: few; CDR3 protein: CASSIGGAGAPTDTQYF; CDR3 DNA: TGTGCCAGCAGCATAGGGGGCGCGGGAGCCCCCACAGATACGCAGTATTTT
V gene: TRBV29-1; J gene: TRBJ2-1; D gene: NA; clone size: few; CDR3 protein: CSVRDVYNEQFF; CDR3 DNA: TGCAGCGTCAGGGATGTGTACAATGAGCAGTTCTTC
V gene: TRBV5-1; J gene: TRBJ2-4; D gene: NA; clone size: few; CDR3 protein: CASKWGPPGAKNIQYF; CDR3 DNA: TGCGCCAGCAAGTGGGGCCCCCCAGGGGCCAAAAACATTCAGTACTTC
V gene: TRBV4-1; J gene: TRBJ2-7; D gene: TRBD1; clone size: many; CDR3 protein: CASSQDPFRDRDHEQYF; CDR3 DNA: TGCGCCAGCAGCCAAGACCCGTTCCGGGACAGGGACCACGAGCAGTACTTC
V gene: TRBV5-1; J gene: TRBJ1-1; D gene: NA; clone size: many; CDR3 protein: CASSHAEEDTEAFF; CDR3 DNA: TGCGCCAGCAGCCACGCCGAGGAAGACACTGAAGCTTTCTTT
V gene: TRBV10-3; J gene: TRBJ2-5; D gene: NA; clone size: few; CDR3 protein: CAISEGLRAGTQYF; CDR3 DNA: TGTGCCATCAGTGAGGGACTTAGGGCTGGGACCCAGTACTTC
V gene: TRBV5-4; J gene: TRBJ2-1; D gene: TRBD1; clone size: NA; CDR3 protein: CASSLGQGYGEQFF; CDR3 DNA: TGTGCCAGCAGCCTGGGACAGGGGTACGGTGAGCAGTTCTTC
V gene: TRBV27; J gene: TRBJ2-3; D gene: NA; clone size: few; CDR3 protein: CASRWNGGNTDTQYF; CDR3 DNA: TGTGCCAGCCGTTGGAATGGGGGGAACACAGATACGCAGTATTTT
V gene: TRBV6-1; J gene: TRBJ2-1; D gene: TRBD2; clone size: few; CDR3 protein: CASRERTSGINEQFF; CDR3 DNA: TGTGCCAGCAGAGAAAGGACTAGCGGGATCAATGAGCAGTTCTTC
V gene: TRBV20-1; J gene: TRBJ1-5; D gene: NA; clone size: NA; CDR3 protein: CSALIWHEQGYSNQPQHF; CDR3 DNA: TGCAGTGCTCTGATCTGGCACGAACAGGGTTATAGCAATCAGCCCCAGCATTTT
V gene: TRBV6-1; J gene: TRBJ2-6; D gene: NA; clone size: few; CDR3 protein: CASSLWEGARSGANVLTF; CDR3 DNA: TGTGCCAGCAGCCTTTGGGAGGGGGCGCGTTCTGGGGCCAACGTCCTGACTTTC
V gene: TRBV5-1; J gene: TRBJ1-1; D gene: TRBD1; clone size: NA; CDR3 protein: CASSLGTAQMNTEAFF; CDR3 DNA: TGCGCCAGCAGCCTCGGGACAGCTCAGATGAACACTGAAGCTTTCTTT
V gene: TRBV7-2; J gene: TRBJ2-7; D gene: NA; clone size: NA; CDR3 protein: CPSPHEQYF; CDR3 DNA: TGTCCCTCACCCCACGAGCAGTACTTC
V gene: TRBV6-5; J gene: TRBJ2-1; D gene: NA; clone size: few; CDR3 protein: CATTSAGEQFF; CDR3 DNA: TGTGCCACCACCTCGGCGGGTGAGCAGTTCTTC
V gene: TRBV4-1; J gene: TRBJ2-1; D gene: TRBD2; clone size: many; CDR3 protein: CASSQESPSGASSYNEQFF; CDR3 DNA: TGCGCCAGCAGCCAAGAATCTCCTAGCGGGGCTAGCTCCTACAATGAGCAGTTCTTC
V gene: TRBV4-2; J gene: TRBJ2-3; D gene: TRBD1; clone size: many; CDR3 protein: CASSLRWNRGEKWSSTDTQYF; CDR3 DNA: TGTGCCAGCAGCCTCCGGTGGAACAGGGGAGAAAAGTGGTCTAGCACAGATACGCAGTATTTT
V gene: TRBV4-1; J gene: TRBJ1-1; D gene: NA; clone size: many; CDR3 protein: CASSQEFGAVTEAFF; CDR3 DNA: TGCGCCAGCAGCCAAGAATTCGGAGCGGTCACTGAAGCTTTCTTT
V gene: TRBV7-2; J gene: TRBJ2-5; D gene: TRBD2; clone size: few; CDR3 protein: CASSLESGSSQTQYF; CDR3 DNA: TGTGCCAGCAGCTTAGAGAGCGGGAGTTCGCAGACCCAGTACTTC
V gene: TRBV12-3/TRBV12-4; J gene: TRBJ2-5; D gene: NA; clone size: few; CDR3 protein: CASSLAGLGGAGSETQYF; CDR3 DNA: TGTGCCAGCAGTTTAGCGGGCCTTGGGGGCGCGGGTTCAGAGACCCAGTACTTC
V gene: TRBV6-2/TRBV6-3; J gene: TRBJ2-5; D gene: NA; clone size: NA; CDR3 protein: CASSYSRPSQAEETQYF; CDR3 DNA: TGTGCCAGCAGTTACTCGAGGCCTTCACAGGCGGAAGAGACCCAGTACTTC
V gene: TRBV12-3/TRBV12-4; J gene: TRBJ1-4; D gene: NA; clone size: many; CDR3 protein: CASNLRGVNEKLFF; CDR3 DNA: TGTGCCAGCAATTTAAGGGGGGTAAATGAAAAACTGTTTTTT
V gene: TRBV25-1; J gene: TRBJ1-1; D gene: NA; clone size: few; CDR3 protein: CASRGRGTEAFF; CDR3 DNA: TGTGCCAGCAGGGGCCGGGGCACTGAAGCTTTCTTT
V gene: TRBV14; J gene: TRBJ1-2; D gene: NA; clone size: few; CDR3 protein: CASSQYDYGYTF; CDR3 DNA: TGTGCCAGCAGCCAATACGATTATGGCTACACCTTC
V gene: TRBV20-1; J gene: TRBJ2-6; D gene: NA; clone size: few; CDR3 protein: CSARDLRPAGANVLTF; CDR3 DNA: TGCAGTGCTAGAGATCTCAGGCCGGCTGGGGCCAACGTCCTGACTTTC
V gene: TRBV29-1; J gene: TRBJ2-5; D gene: TRBD1; clone size: many; CDR3 protein: CSVIRDRVWGETQYF; CDR3 DNA: TGCAGCGTTATCCGGGACAGGGTATGGGGAGAGACCCAGTACTTC
V gene: TRBV7-8; J gene: TRBJ2-7; D gene: TRBD2; clone size: NA; CDR3 protein: CASSPQELAGAFFWYEQYF; CDR3 DNA: TGTGCCAGCAGCCCGCAGGAATTAGCGGGAGCGTTCTTTTGGTACGAGCAGTACTTC
V gene: TRBV29-1; J gene: TRBJ2-5; D gene: NA; clone size: NA; CDR3 protein: CSVAHPKETQYF; CDR3 DNA: TGCAGCGTCGCTCACCCTAAAGAGACCCAGTACTTC
V gene: TRBV7-2; J gene: TRBJ2-1; D gene: TRBD2; clone size: few; CDR3 protein: CASSLVGLAGGWDEQFF; CDR3 DNA: TGTGCCAGCAGCTTAGTCGGCCTAGCGGGAGGGTGGGATGAGCAGTTCTTC
V gene: TRBV19; J gene: TRBJ2-3; D gene: NA; clone size: NA; CDR3 protein: CASTGVAPDTQYF; CDR3 DNA: TGTGCCAGCACGGGAGTAGCCCCGGATACGCAGTATTTT
V gene: TRBV4-3; J gene: TRBJ2-3; D gene: NA; clone size: many; CDR3 protein: CASSQDSVDTQYF; CDR3 DNA: TGCGCCAGCAGCCAAGATTCAGTGGATACGCAGTATTTT
V gene: TRBV28; J gene: TRBJ2-7; D gene: TRBD1; clone size: few; CDR3 protein: CASRQGQGLSWQYF; CDR3 DNA: TGTGCCAGCAGACAGGGGCAGGGGCTTTCATGGCAGTACTTC
V gene: TRBV11-3; J gene: TRBJ2-1; D gene: TRBD1; clone size: few; CDR3 protein: CASSSLGTGPYNEQFF; CDR3 DNA: TGTGCCAGCAGCTCATTAGGGACAGGGCCCTACAATGAGCAGTTCTTC
V gene: TRBV12-3/TRBV12-4; J gene: TRBJ1-2; D gene: NA; clone size: many; CDR3 protein: CASSLAAPYGYTF; CDR3 DNA: TGTGCCAGCAGTTTAGCGGCACCCTATGGCTACACCTTC
V gene: TRBV2; J gene: TRBJ2-7; D gene: TRBD2; clone size: few; CDR3 protein: CASSERASGAYEQYF; CDR3 DNA: TGTGCCAGCAGTGAAAGGGCTAGCGGTGCCTACGAGCAGTACTTC
V gene: TRBV14; J gene: TRBJ2-1; D gene: NA; clone size: NA; CDR3 protein: CASSRSRYNEQFF; CDR3 DNA: TGTGCCAGCAGCCGGTCCCGCTACAATGAGCAGTTCTTC
V gene: TRBV11-2; J gene: TRBJ1-6; D gene: NA; clone size: NA; CDR3 protein: CASSLKPGRDNSPLHF; CDR3 DNA: TGTGCCAGCAGCTTGAAACCGGGACGGGATAATTCACCCCTCCACTTT
V gene: TRBV28; J gene: TRBJ1-5; D gene: TRBD1; clone size: NA; CDR3 protein: CASIEDRDQPQHF; CDR3 DNA: TGTGCCAGCATCGAGGACAGGGATCAGCCCCAGCATTTT
V gene: TRBV29-1; J gene: TRBJ2-7; D gene: NA; clone size: many; CDR3 protein: CSAQGQESYEQYF; CDR3 DNA: TGCAGCGCGCAAGGGCAGGAATCCTACGAGCAGTACTTC
V gene: TRBV11-2; J gene: TRBJ2-1; D gene: NA; clone size: NA; CDR3 protein: CASSPSQASWFF; CDR3 DNA: TGTGCCAGCAGCCCATCTCAGGCTAGTTGGTTCTTC
V gene: TRBV18; J gene: TRBJ2-2; D gene: NA; clone size: NA; CDR3 protein: CASSIRDEATGELFF; CDR3 DNA: TGTGCCAGCTCAATCCGGGACGAAGCTACCGGGGAGCTGTTTTTT
V gene: TRBV29-1; J gene: TRBJ1-5; D gene: NA; clone size: many; CDR3 protein: CSVETADQPQHF; CDR3 DNA: TGCAGCGTGGAGACTGCGGATCAGCCCCAGCATTTT
V gene: TRBV5-1; J gene: TRBJ2-5; D gene: TRBD2; clone size: NA; CDR3 protein: CASSLLGLAGTPRETQYF; CDR3 DNA: TGCGCCAGCAGCTTGCTCGGACTAGCGGGAACCCCCCGGGAGACCCAGTACTTC
V gene: TRBV27; J gene: TRBJ2-3; D gene: NA; clone size: many; CDR3 protein: CASSSFSGSTDTQYF; CDR3 DNA: TGTGCCAGCAGTTCATTTAGCGGTAGCACAGATACGCAGTATTTT
V gene: TRBV7-9; J gene: TRBJ2-3; D gene: NA; clone size: many; CDR3 protein: CASSHGRADTQYF; CDR3 DNA: TGTGCCAGCAGCCATGGGCGAGCAGATACGCAGTATTTT
V gene: TRBV9; J gene: TRBJ2-3; D gene: TRBD2; clone size: NA; CDR3 protein: CASSQRLAGVKDTQYF; CDR3 DNA: TGTGCCAGCAGCCAACGACTAGCGGGAGTAAAAGATACGCAGTATTTT
V gene: TRBV24-1; J gene: TRBJ2-1; D gene: TRBD2; clone size: few; CDR3 protein: CATSDWFQSGGNEQFF; CDR3 DNA: TGTGCCACCAGTGATTGGTTTCAGTCGGGGGGGAATGAGCAGTTCTTC
V gene: TRBV7-9; J gene: TRBJ1-4; D gene: NA; clone size: NA; CDR3 protein: CASVAGANEKLFF; CDR3 DNA: TGTGCCAGCGTGGCAGGGGCGAATGAAAAACTGTTTTTT
V gene: TRBV5-1; J gene: TRBJ2-3; D gene: NA; clone size: few; CDR3 protein: CASSWARHPSTDTQYF; CDR3 DNA: TGCGCCAGCAGCTGGGCTCGTCACCCAAGCACAGATACGCAGTATTTT
V gene: TRBV28; J gene: TRBJ2-1; D gene: NA; clone size: few; CDR3 protein: CASSLPASYNEQFF; CDR3 DNA: TGTGCCAGCAGTTTGCCAGCCTCCTACAATGAGCAGTTCTTC
V gene: TRBV5-5; J gene: TRBJ2-7; D gene: TRBD1; clone size: NA; CDR3 protein: CASTPQGNSYEQYF; CDR3 DNA: TGTGCCAGCACACCACAGGGGAACTCCTACGAGCAGTACTTC
V gene: TRBV6-1; J gene: TRBJ2-5; D gene: NA; clone size: many; CDR3 protein: CASSAWLAMGQETQYF; CDR3 DNA: TGTGCCAGCAGTGCCTGGCTGGCCATGGGGCAAGAGACCCAGTACTTC